These 31 T cell receptor beta chains originate from one sample sequenced in a study of molecular identifiers for immune sequencing clone quantification. TCRdb re-analysed the PCR reads in MiXCR, keeping a single row per CDR3 protein. Among some 70,000 distinct CDR3 sequences listed, 15% to 20% were seen once. Sequencing used naive CD8+ T cells from blood, with Jurkat cell RNA spiked in. The subset was: FACS-sorted CD8+CD4-CCR7+CD45RA+ naive T cells. These receptors were collected from a human donor in good health. Some libraries in this study had Jurkat cell RNA spiked in.

There are a few counts of this clonotype. A clone one base away is much larger, so this may be a read error. The conserved final phenylalanine or tryptophan is absent from the CDR3, which likely points to a read error. The genes are TRBV6-5 and TRBJ1-1; D ambiguous. CDR1 is MNHEY and CDR2 is SVGAGI in the germline V gene. V was clipped by 0 bases and J by 4 bases, with 6 bases between them. The CDR3 contains 13 residues. DNA for the CDR3: TGTGCCAGCAGTTACTCGATTGTCACTGAAGCTTTCTCT. Encoded protein: CASSYSIVTEAFS.

This clonotype was found many times. The rearrangement uses TRBV7-2 and TRBJ1-6; D is perhaps TRBD1 (5 bases). V was clipped by 1 base and J by 2 bases, with 12 bases between them. This CDR3 has 17 amino acids. Germline V gene data show CDR1 as SGHTA and CDR2 as FQGNSA. Here the CDR3 DNA reads TGTGCCAGCAGCTTAGATCCAGGGAGCGCCTATAATTCACCCCTCCACTTT. Its protein product is CASSLDPGSAYNSPLHF.

This clonotype was detected ten times or more. CDR3 residues: CASSSPETGSYNEQFF. Written as DNA, the CDR3 is TGCGCCAGCAGCTCGCCCGAGACAGGGTCCTACAATGAGCAGTTCTTC. The chain joins TRBV5-1 to TRBJ2-1; 7 nucleotides align to TRBD1. CDR3 length: 16 amino acids. Germline V gene sequence: CDR1 SGHRS, CDR2 YFSETQ. The trim removed 3 bases at V and 1 base at J, leaving 7 bases unmatched.

As regards this clonotype: One base away lies a much larger clone, so this may be a sequencing read error. The chain recombines TRBV14 with TRBJ2-1; D gene uncertain. The germline CDR1 and CDR2 sequences are SGHDN and FVKESK. This CDR3 is 16 amino acids long. The CDR3 bases are TGTGCCAGCAGCCAAGACTTACCAAGCTCCTACAATGAGCGGTTCTTC. Amino acids: CASSQDLPSSYNERFF.

There are many counts of this clonotype. The CDR3 DNA follows: TGCGCCAGCAGCTCCAGCCTGAGCTCCTATAATTCACCCCTCCACTTT. Residues: CASSSSLSSYNSPLHF. This rearrangement joins TRBV5-1 to TRBJ1-6, with D uncertain. Germline CDR1 SGHRS, CDR2 YFSETQ. The CDR3 totals 16 residues. V lost 3 bases, J lost 0 bases, and 10 bases lay in between.

The sample holds many counts of this clonotype. V usage is TRBV4-2 and J usage is TRBJ2-7; possibly TRBD1 for D (6 bases). Per the germline V gene, CDR1 is LGHNA and CDR2 is YNFKEQ. The CDR3 totals 14 residues. V gave up 0 bases and J gave up 4 bases, with 10 bases separating them. The CDR3 here is CASSQELGQYEQYF. CDR3 DNA: TGTGCCAGCAGCCAAGAACTGGGACAATACGAGCAGTACTTC.

Of note for this clonotype: This sequence may be a read error, since a much larger clone differs from it by one base. The V and J genes are TRBV5-3 and TRBJ2-3; 14 bases align to TRBD2. TRBV5-3 is placed among ORFs of uncertain function. Trimming cost V 8 bases and J 4 bases; bases outside gene matches: 15. CDR3 length: 18 residues. For the CDR3, the DNA is TGTGCCAGCAGCCACGGACTAGCGGGAGGAGGAAGCGCAGATACGCAGTATTTT. Translation: CASSHGLAGGGSADTQYF.

This clonotype was detected many times. This chain joins TRBV7-9 and TRBJ2-7, with D unclear. Germline lookup yields CDR1 SEHNR and CDR2 FQNEAQ (reference sequence). The germline V and J ends were trimmed by 4 bases and 0 bases, with 4 bases remaining between them. CDR3 length: 12 residues. CDR3 sequence: CASSYSSYEQYF. The CDR3 nucleotides are TGTGCCAGCAGCTACAGCTCCTACGAGCAGTACTTC.

In its sample, this clonotype was seen many times. The genes are TRBV7-6 and TRBJ2-7; perhaps TRBD1 as D (6 bases). The CDR3 loop spans 15 amino acids. The germline V and J ends were trimmed by 0 bases and 2 bases, with 11 bases remaining between them. Per germline, CDR1 SGHVS and CDR2 FNYEAQ. In DNA, the CDR3 is TGTGCCAGCAGCTTAGCGCAGGGGCTAACCTACGAGCAGTACTTC. Translating gives CASSLAQGLTYEQYF.

This clonotype was seen many times. The V and J genes are TRBV4-1 and TRBJ2-5; D unclear. The CDR3 runs 15 residues. Germline lookup yields CDR1 MGHRA and CDR2 YSYEKL. Trimming took off 0 bases at V and 4 bases at J, with 12 bases between the two ends. This CDR3 reads CASSQDALTPETQYF. The CDR3 DNA is TGCGCCAGCAGCCAAGATGCCCTAACCCCAGAGACCCAGTACTTC.

Note on this clonotype: Its ends do not fully match the called genes, so a read error is possible. The chain has TRBV24-1 and TRBJ2-3; perhaps TRBD1 as D (6 bases). In germline, CDR1 is KGHDR, CDR2 SFDVKD. There are 16 residues in the CDR3. CDR3 in amino acids: CATGSTGYSSIDTQYF. The CDR3 DNA sequence: TGTGCCACCGGGTCGACAGGATATTCTAGCATAGATACGCAGTATTTT.

This clonotype came up many times. The J gene is TRBJ2-3, the V gene TRBV27; possibly TRBD2 for D (6 bases). V gave up 5 bases and J gave up 0 bases, with 18 bases separating them. The CDR3 has 17 amino acids. CDR1 is MNHEY and CDR2 is SMNVEV in the germline V gene (reference sequence). The CDR3 sequence: CASSLGTYGASTDTQYF. In nucleotides, the CDR3 is TGTGCCAGCAGTCTAGGGACTTACGGTGCTAGCACAGATACGCAGTATTTT.

With regard to this clonotype: A much larger clonotype is one base distant, so this may be a read error. The rearrangement joins TRBV27 to TRBJ2-6; the D gene could be TRBD1 or TRBD2 (6 bases each). CDR3 length equals 14 residues. The germline V gene has CDR1 MNHEY and CDR2 SMNVEV (reference sequence). CDR3 in DNA: TGTGCCAGCACGGGGGCATCTGGGGCCAACGCCCTGACTTTC. Translated: CASTGASGANALTF. The full variable domain, its missing parts supplied by reference TRBV27 and TRBJ2-6, is EAQVTQNPRYLITVTGKKLTVTCSQNMNHEYMSWYRQDPGLGLRQIYYSMNVEVTDKGDVPEGYKVSRKEKRNFPLILESPSPNQTSLYFCASTGASGANALTFGAGSRLTVL.

The chain combines TRBV12-3 or TRBV12-4 with TRBJ1-3; D perhaps matches TRBD1 (5 bases). V shed 6 bases and J shed 2 bases, with 11 bases lying between them. The CDR3 is 14 residues long. This CDR3 reads CASREDTTGNTIYF. The CDR3 nucleotides read TGTGCCAGCAGGGAGGACACCACTGGAAACACCATATATTTT.

This clonotype was seen ten or more times. The V and J genes are TRBV11-2 and TRBJ2-1; D may correspond to TRBD1 or TRBD2 (5 bases each). The V gene lost 6 bases and the J gene lost 2 bases, with 14 bases spanning the gap. The CDR3 loop spans 15 amino acids. Germline values: CDR1 SGHAT, CDR2 FQNNGV. CDR3 region: CASRTGTTTYNEQFF. DNA for the CDR3: TGTGCCAGCAGAACCGGGACCACAACCTACAATGAGCAGTTCTTC.

This clonotype was counted ten times or more. The chain carries TRBV19 and TRBJ1-5, with no clear D. V lost 2 bases, J lost 5 bases, and 13 bases lay in between. The CDR3 contains 15 residues. Germline V lookup: CDR1 LNHDA, CDR2 SQIVND (reference sequence). The CDR3 coding sequence is TGTGCCAGTAGTATAATGAGGAGCCCAGATCAGCCCCAGCATTTT. Amino acid sequence: CASSIMRSPDQPQHF.

This clonotype was observed many times. The CDR3 reads CASSLEGFQETQYF. The CDR3 DNA reads as TGTGCCAGCAGCTTAGAGGGCTTTCAAGAGACCCAGTACTTC. The J gene is TRBJ2-5, the V gene TRBV7-9, with D unclear. Germline assignment: CDR1 SEHNR and CDR2 FQNEAQ (reference sequence). Trimming removed 1 base at V and 2 bases at J, with 8 bases between. CDR3 length: 14 amino acids.

Details on this clonotype: This may arise from a read error, as a much more abundant clone is one base away. Because the CDR3 is missing its conserved closing phenylalanine or tryptophan, this is likely a read error. The rearrangement joins TRBV7-8 to TRBJ2-7, with TRBD1 identical over 9 bases. After removal of 3 bases from V and 9 bases from J, the junction contained 9 bases not matched to a gene. Germline CDR1 reads SGHVS; CDR2 reads FQNEAQ. The CDR3 has 14 amino acids. The CDR3 bases are TGTGCCAGCAGCTTCATGGGACAGGGTAAAGGGCAGTACCTC. It specifies CASSFMGQGKGQYL.

Comment on this clonotype: Germline and junction disagree at one end, which may indicate a read error. The rearrangement links TRBV5-1 to TRBJ2-1, with 9 bases lining up with TRBD2. The CDR3 is 15 residues long. CDR1 is SGHRS, CDR2 YFSETQ, per germline. CDR3 protein: CASSLSGSSYNDQFF. CDR3 coding DNA: TGCGCCAGCAGCCTTAGCGGGAGCTCCTACAATGATCAGTTCTTC. The full variable domain, completed using reference TRBV5-1 and TRBJ2-1, is KAGVTQTPRYLIKTRGQQVTLSCSPISGHRSVSWYQQTPGQGLQFLFEYFSETQRNKGNFPGRFSGRQFSNSRSEMNVSTLELGDSALYLCASSLSGSSYNDQFFGPGTRLTVL.

This clonotype was detected ten times or more. The chain links TRBV27 to TRBJ1-1, with a weak D call TRBD1 (6 bases). V was pared by 2 bases and J by 0 bases, with 7 bases between. The CDR3 is 14 amino acids. The germline CDR1 and CDR2 sequences are MNHEY and SMNVEV (reference sequence). CDR3 in DNA: TGTGCCAGCAGTTTAGGACAGATGAACACTGAAGCTTTCTTT. This translates into CASSLGQMNTEAFF.

Comments on this clonotype: It may be a read error: a sequence one base away is much more abundant. V and J are TRBV6-1 and TRBJ2-2; tentatively, D is TRBD2 (5 bases). The CDR3 consists of 13 residues. The germline CDR1 and CDR2 sequences are MNHNS and SASEGT. Written as DNA, the CDR3 is TGTGCCAGCACTCAGGTGAACACCGGGGAGCTGCTTTTT. Its translation is CASTQVNTGELLF.

This clonotype appeared many times. This sequence joins TRBV28 and TRBJ2-5; TRBD1 agrees at 7 bases. The CDR3 is made up of 15 amino acids. Germline CDR1 MDHEN, CDR2 SYDVKM. The trim removed 4 bases at V and 3 bases at J, leaving 8 bases unmatched. Here the CDR3 reads CASSYRDRREETQYF. The CDR3 coding sequence is TGTGCCAGCAGTTACCGGGACAGAAGAGAAGAGACCCAGTACTTC.

In this sample, this clonotype turned up many times. The chain recombines TRBV5-5 with TRBJ1-4; the match to TRBD1 covers 8 bases. V gave up 4 bases and J gave up 8 bases; unmatched junction bases: 13. This CDR3 is 16 amino acids long. In germline, CDR1 is SGHKS, CDR2 YYEKEE (reference sequence). The CDR3 nucleotides read TGTGCCAGCAGCAAAAATGTACAGGGGGGAGGAGAAAAACTGTTTTTT. The encoded protein is CASSKNVQGGGEKLFF.

V and J are TRBV19 and TRBJ1-5; D remains ambiguous. This CDR3 has 14 amino acids. V lost 6 bases, J lost 4 bases, and 13 bases lay in between. Per germline, CDR1 LNHDA and CDR2 SQIVND (reference sequence). The CDR3 DNA follows: TGTGCCAGTAGGGGAACGCAGAAAAATCAGCCCCAGCATTTT. It codes for CASRGTQKNQPQHF.

This clonotype has a count of ten or more. This sequence joins TRBV30 and TRBJ2-7, with D unresolved. V was pared by 2 bases and J by 5 bases, with 16 bases between. This CDR3 has 14 amino acids. Germline V gene lookup returns CDR1 GTSNPN and CDR2 SVGIG (reference sequence). The CDR3 loop reads CAWSWSKFTNEQYF. CDR3 bases: TGTGCCTGGAGTTGGTCCAAGTTTACCAACGAGCAGTACTTC.

Notes on this clonotype: One end of the junction does not line up with germline, which may come from a read error. The rearrangement links TRBV5-1 to TRBJ1-5, with D hard to call. CDR3 size: 16 residues. Germline-derived CDR1 and CDR2 are SGHRS and YFSETQ. DNA for the CDR3: TGCGCCGGCAGCCGCAGCGGTTTAGATATCAATCAGCCCGAGCATTTT. This codes for CAGSRSGLDINQPEHF. Full variable domain (remainder filled in from reference TRBV5-1 and TRBJ1-5): KAGVTQTPRYLIKTRGQQVTLSCSPISGHRSVSWYQQTPGQGLQFLFEYFSETQRNKGNFPGRFSGRQFSNSRSEMNVSTLELGDSALYLCAGSRSGLDINQPEHFGDGTRLSIL.

This clonotype was recorded many times. The CDR3: CASSLRGTSNNGELFF. Here the CDR3 DNA reads TGTGCCAGCAGCTTACGCGGGACTAGCAATAACGGGGAGCTGTTTTTT. This sequence joins TRBV11-2 and TRBJ2-2; 9 positions match TRBD2. V was pared by 2 bases and J by 7 bases, with 8 bases of the junction left unmatched. This CDR3 region has 16 residues. Germline CDR1 reads SGHAT; CDR2 reads FQNNGV.

This clonotype was detected a few times. A much larger clone differs from this one at a single base, so this may be a read error. This sequence joins TRBV10-2 and TRBJ1-1; the D is unclear. The germline V gene has CDR1 WSHSY and CDR2 SAAADI. This CDR3 contains 13 residues. Trimming shortened V by 4 bases and J by 5 bases, and 11 bases separated the two germline ends. The CDR3 nucleotides read TGCGCCAGCAGTGCCGGAATCGGGACTGAAGCTTTCTTT. Its translation is CASSAGIGTEAFF.

Turning to this clonotype: The CDR3 end shows no conserved phenylalanine or tryptophan, and so a read error is likely. The limits of the CDR3 on the DNA are not certain, so only TCRdb's listed CDR3 is given. The chain couples TRBV28 to TRBJ2-3. The germline V gene has CDR1 MDHEN and CDR2 SYDVKM. The CDR3 sequence runs 12 residues, both termini included. This CDR3 is CASSYSYNEQFL.

This clonotype was picked up many times. The gene calls are TRBV6-5 and TRBJ2-1; 12 positions agree with TRBD2. The ends lost 4 bases at V and 9 bases at J; junction bases unmatched: 7. The CDR3 is 15 residues long. Germline V gene sequence: CDR1 MNHEY, CDR2 SVGAGI. Written as DNA, the CDR3 is TGTGCCAGCAGTTTGCTAGCGGGAGGGCAATTTGAGCAGTTCTTC. This translates into CASSLLAGGQFEQFF.

Ten or more counts support this clonotype. The chain recombines TRBV5-6 with TRBJ2-7; no reliable D call. The CDR3 covers 15 residues. The germline V gene has CDR1 SGHDT and CDR2 YYEEEE. V was pared by 0 bases and J by 2 bases, with 12 bases between. CDR3 residues: CASSLEARTTYEQYF. CDR3 sequence (DNA): TGTGCCAGCAGCTTGGAGGCCAGGACGACCTACGAGCAGTACTTC.